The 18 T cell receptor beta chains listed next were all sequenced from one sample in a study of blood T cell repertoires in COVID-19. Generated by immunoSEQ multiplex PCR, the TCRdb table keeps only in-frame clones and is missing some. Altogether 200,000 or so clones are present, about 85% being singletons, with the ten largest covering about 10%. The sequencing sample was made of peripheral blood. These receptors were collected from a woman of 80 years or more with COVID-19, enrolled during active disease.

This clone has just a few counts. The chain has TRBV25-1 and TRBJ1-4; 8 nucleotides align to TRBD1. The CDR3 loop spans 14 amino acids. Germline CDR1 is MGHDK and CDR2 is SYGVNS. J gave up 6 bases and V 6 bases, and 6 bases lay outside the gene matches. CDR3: CASSRGQGDEKLFF. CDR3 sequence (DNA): TGTGCCAGCAGCCGCGGACAGGGCGATGAAAAACTGTTTTTT.

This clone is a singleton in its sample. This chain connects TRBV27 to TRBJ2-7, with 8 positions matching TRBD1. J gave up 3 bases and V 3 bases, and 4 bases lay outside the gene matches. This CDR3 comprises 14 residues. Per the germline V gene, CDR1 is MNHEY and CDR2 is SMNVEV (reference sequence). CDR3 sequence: CASSFTGGDYEQYF. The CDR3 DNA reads TGTGCCAGCAGTTTCACAGGGGGAGACTACGAGCAGTACTTC.

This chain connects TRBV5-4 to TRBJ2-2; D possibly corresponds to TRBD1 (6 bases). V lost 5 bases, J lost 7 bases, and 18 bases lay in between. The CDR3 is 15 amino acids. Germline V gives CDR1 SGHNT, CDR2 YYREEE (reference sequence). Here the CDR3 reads CASSLNSHRVGELFF. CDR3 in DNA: TGTGCCAGCAGTCTCAACTCCCACAGGGTCGGGGAGCTGTTTTTT.

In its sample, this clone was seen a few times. CDR3 sequence: CASSPGGIGGYTF. The CDR3 region has the DNA TGTGCCAGCAGCCCAGGGGGCATAGGTGGCTACACCTTC. V and J are TRBV3-1 (or the pseudogene TRBV3-2) and TRBJ1-2, with 8 bases aligning to TRBD1. The V gene end was trimmed by 4 bases and the J gene end by 7 bases; junction bases not matched to a gene: 5. Germline-derived CDR1 and CDR2 are LGHDT and YNNKEL (reference sequence). This CDR3 has 13 residues.

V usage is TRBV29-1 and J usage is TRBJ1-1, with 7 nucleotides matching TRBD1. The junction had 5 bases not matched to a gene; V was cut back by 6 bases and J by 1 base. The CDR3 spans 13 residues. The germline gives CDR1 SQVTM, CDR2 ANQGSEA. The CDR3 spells CSVLTGKNTEAFF. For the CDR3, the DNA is TGCAGCGTACTGACAGGGAAGAACACTGAAGCTTTCTTT.

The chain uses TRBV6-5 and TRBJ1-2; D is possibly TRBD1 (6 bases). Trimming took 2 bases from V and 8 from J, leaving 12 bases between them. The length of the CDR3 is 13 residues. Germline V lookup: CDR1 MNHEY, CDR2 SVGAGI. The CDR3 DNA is TGTGCCAGCAGTTACGCAGGGGAAGGAGGCTACACCTTC. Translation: CASSYAGEGGYTF.

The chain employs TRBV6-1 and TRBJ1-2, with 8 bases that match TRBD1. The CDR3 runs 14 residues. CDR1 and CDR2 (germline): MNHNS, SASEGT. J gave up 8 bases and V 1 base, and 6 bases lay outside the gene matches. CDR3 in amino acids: CASSEEAGGQGYTF. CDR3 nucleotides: TGTGCCAGCAGTGAAGAGGCAGGGGGCCAAGGCTACACCTTC.

The CDR3 sequence is CASSPVIGRGQGNTIYF. CDR3 in DNA: TGTGCCAGCTCACCTGTCATCGGGAGGGGACAGGGGAACACCATATATTTT. This chain uses TRBV18 with TRBJ1-3; 10 positions agree with TRBD1. V shed 3 bases, J shed 7 bases, and the junction held 12 bases outside the gene matches. CDR3 length: 17 amino acids. From germline, CDR1 is KGHSH and CDR2 LQKENI.

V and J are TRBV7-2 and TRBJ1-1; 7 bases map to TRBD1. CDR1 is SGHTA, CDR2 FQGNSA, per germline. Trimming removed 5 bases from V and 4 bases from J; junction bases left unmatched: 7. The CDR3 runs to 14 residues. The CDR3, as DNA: TGTGCCAGCAGCCCCCAGGGACAGCCCACTGAAGCTTTCTTT. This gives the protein CASSPQGQPTEAFF. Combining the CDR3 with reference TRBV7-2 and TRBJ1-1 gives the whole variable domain GAGVSQSPSNKVTEKGKDVELRCDPISGHTALYWYRQSLGQGLEFLIYFQGNSAPDKSGLPSDRFSAERTGGSVSTLTIQRTQQEDSAVYLCASSPQGQPTEAFFGQGTRLTVV.

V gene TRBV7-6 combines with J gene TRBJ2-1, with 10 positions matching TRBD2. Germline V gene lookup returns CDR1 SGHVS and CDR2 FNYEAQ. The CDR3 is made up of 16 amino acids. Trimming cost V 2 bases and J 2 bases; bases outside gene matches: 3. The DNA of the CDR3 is TGTGCCAGCAGCTTACAAAGCGGGGGGGCCTACAATGAGCAGTTCTTC. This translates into CASSLQSGGAYNEQFF.

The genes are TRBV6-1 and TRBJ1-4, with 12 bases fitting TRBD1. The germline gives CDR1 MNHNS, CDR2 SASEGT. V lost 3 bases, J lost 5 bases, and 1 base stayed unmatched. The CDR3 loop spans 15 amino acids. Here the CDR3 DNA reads TGTGCCAGCAGTGAGGGACAGGGGGCGAATGAAAAACTGTTTTTT. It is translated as CASSEGQGANEKLFF.

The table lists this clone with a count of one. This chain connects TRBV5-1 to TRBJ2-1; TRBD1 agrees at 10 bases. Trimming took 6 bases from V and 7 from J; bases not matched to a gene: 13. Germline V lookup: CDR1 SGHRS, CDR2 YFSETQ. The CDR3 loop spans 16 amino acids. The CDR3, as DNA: TGCGCCAGCACCTCAATGTCCCGGGACAGGGGAAATGAGCAGTTCTTC. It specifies CASTSMSRDRGNEQFF.

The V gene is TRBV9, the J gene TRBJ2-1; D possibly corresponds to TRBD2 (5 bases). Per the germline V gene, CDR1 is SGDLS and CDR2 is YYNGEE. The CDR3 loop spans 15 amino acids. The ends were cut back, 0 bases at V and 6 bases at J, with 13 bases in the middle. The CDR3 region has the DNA TGTGCCAGCAGCGTAGAGGGCACTAGGATCAATGAGCAGTTCTTC. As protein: CASSVEGTRINEQFF.

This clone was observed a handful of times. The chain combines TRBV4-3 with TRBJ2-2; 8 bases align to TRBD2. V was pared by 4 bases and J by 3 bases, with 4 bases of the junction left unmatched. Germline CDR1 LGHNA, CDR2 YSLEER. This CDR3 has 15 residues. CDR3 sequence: CASSPGTRDTGELFF. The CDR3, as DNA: TGCGCCAGCAGCCCCGGGACTAGGGACACCGGGGAGCTGTTTTTT.

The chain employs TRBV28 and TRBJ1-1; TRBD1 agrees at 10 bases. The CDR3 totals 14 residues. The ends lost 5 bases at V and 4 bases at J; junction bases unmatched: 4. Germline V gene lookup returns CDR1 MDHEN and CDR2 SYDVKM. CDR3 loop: CASSDGTGVTEAFF. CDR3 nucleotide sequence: TGTGCCAGCAGTGATGGGACAGGGGTCACTGAAGCTTTCTTT.

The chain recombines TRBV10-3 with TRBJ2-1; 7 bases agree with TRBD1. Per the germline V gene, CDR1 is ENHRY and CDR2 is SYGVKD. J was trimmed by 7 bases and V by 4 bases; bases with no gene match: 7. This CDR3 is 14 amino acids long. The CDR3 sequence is CAISVGTEYNEQFF. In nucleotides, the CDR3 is TGTGCCATCAGTGTTGGGACAGAATATAATGAGCAGTTCTTC.

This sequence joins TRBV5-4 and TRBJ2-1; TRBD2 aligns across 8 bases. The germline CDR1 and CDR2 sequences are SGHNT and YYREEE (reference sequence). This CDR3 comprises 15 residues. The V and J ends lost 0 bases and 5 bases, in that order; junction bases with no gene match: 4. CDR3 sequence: CASSLAAGANNEQFF. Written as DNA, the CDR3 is TGTGCCAGCAGCTTGGCAGCGGGGGCCAACAATGAGCAGTTCTTC.

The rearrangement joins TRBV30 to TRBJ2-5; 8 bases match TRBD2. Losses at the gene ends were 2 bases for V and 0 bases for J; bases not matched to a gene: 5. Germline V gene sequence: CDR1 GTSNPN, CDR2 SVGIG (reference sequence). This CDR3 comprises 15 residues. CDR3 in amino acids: CAWSPLAGNQETQYF. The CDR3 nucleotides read TGTGCCTGGAGTCCTTTAGCGGGAAACCAAGAGACCCAGTACTTC. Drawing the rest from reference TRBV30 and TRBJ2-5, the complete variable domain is SQTIHQWPATLVQPVGSPLSLECTVEGTSNPNLYWYRQAAGRGLQLLFYSVGIGQISSEVPQNLSASRPQDRQFILSSKKLLLSDSGFYLCAWSPLAGNQETQYFGPGTRLLVL.